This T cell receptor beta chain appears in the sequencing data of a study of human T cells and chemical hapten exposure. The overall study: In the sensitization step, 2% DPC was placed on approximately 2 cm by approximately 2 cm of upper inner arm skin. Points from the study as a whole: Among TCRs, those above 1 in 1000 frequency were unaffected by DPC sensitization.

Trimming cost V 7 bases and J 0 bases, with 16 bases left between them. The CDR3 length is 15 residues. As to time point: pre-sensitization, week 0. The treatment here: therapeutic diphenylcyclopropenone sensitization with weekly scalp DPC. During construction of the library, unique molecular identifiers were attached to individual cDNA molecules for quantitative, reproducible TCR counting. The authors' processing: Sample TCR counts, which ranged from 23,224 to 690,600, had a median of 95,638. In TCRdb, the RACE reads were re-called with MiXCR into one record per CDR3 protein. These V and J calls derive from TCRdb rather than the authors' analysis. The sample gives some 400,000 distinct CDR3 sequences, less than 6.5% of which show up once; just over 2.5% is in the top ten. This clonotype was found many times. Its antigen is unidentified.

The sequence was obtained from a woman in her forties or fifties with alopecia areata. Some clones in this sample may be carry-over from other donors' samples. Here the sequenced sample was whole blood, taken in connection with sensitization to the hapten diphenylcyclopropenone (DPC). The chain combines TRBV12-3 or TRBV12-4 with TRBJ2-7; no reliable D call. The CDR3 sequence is CASTLTSASSYEQYF. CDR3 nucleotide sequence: TGTGCCAGCACCCTGACAAGTGCTAGCTCCTACGAGCAGTACTTC.